This is a list of T cell receptor beta chains from one sample in a study of identical twins. TCRdb re-analysed the 5' RACE reads in MiXCR, keeping a single row per CDR3 protein. Here the sample spans 500,000 to 600,000 distinct CDR3 sequences, about 20% being singletons. The same data also went into a second study, on T cells expressing NK-cell markers.

The sample taken for sequencing was CD4+ T cells sorted from blood. The receptors stem from a woman aged 18-29 years in good health. CDR3s include the opening cysteine and the closing phenylalanine or tryptophan. Each record gives: V gene, D gene, clone size, J gene, CDR3 DNA, CDR3 protein. D genes are given only for firm matches. For some rows the clone size is stated as once, few or many, or as a class when expanded; others skip it.

TRBV5-1	.	many	TRBJ1-4	TGCGCCAGCAGCTTGTTCCAGGGCGGTGAAAAACTGTTTTTT	CASSLFQGGEKLFF
TRBV11-2	.	.	TRBJ1-1	TGTGCCAGCAGCGCTAGCAGGGACACTGAAGCTTTCTTT	CASSASRDTEAFF
TRBV3-1	.	many	TRBJ1-2	TGTGCCAGCAGCCGCCCGGGGGAAGGCTACACCTTC	CASSRPGEGYTF
TRBV7-9	.	.	TRBJ2-7	TGTGCCAGCAGCTTATCGCTGGACAGCTCCTACGAGCAGTACTTC	CASSLSLDSSYEQYF
TRBV9	.	.	TRBJ2-4	TGTGCCAGCAGCGGGACAGACAGAAACATTCAGTACTTC	CASSGTDRNIQYF
TRBV20-1	.	.	TRBJ1-2	TGCAGTGCTCATAGCTCGGCCCGGGGGTTATATGGCTACACCTTC	CSAHSSARGLYGYTF
TRBV20-1	.	few	TRBJ1-1	TGCAGTGCTAGAGATCCCCGCGTGGGGGGGGATAATGAAGCTTTCTTT	CSARDPRVGGDNEAFF
TRBV20-1	.	.	TRBJ2-3	TGCAGTGCCCCGACTGGGGCAGATACGCAGTATTTT	CSAPTGADTQYF
TRBV6-1	.	.	TRBJ1-1	TGTGCCAGCATCCTCAGTGGGGTGGACACTGAAGCTTTCTTT	CASILSGVDTEAFF
TRBV12-3/TRBV12-4	TRBD1	few	TRBJ1-2	TGTGCCAGCAGTTCCAGGGGGCGTGGAGGCTACACCTTC	CASSSRGRGGYTF
TRBV20-1	TRBD1	few	TRBJ2-2	TGCAGTGCTCAAGACCGGACAGGGGGCTTTGGGGAGCTGTTTTTT	CSAQDRTGGFGELFF